This entry lists 17 T cell receptor beta chains sequenced from one sample in a study of T cell responses to AZD1222 COVID-19 vaccine. Sequenced by immunoSEQ multiplex PCR; TCRdb stores in-frame clones only, minus some. The repertoire holds 200,000 or so clones, with 80% to 95% as singletons. Material: peripheral blood, obtained on day 0 of AZD1222 vaccination. These receptor sequences come from an adult in good health.

The chain is built from TRBV6-1 and TRBJ2-2; D unresolved. CDR1 and CDR2 (germline): MNHNS, SASEGT. The CDR3 length is 14 residues. The ends were cut back, 1 base at V and 4 bases at J, with 7 bases in the middle. Here the CDR3 DNA reads TGTGCCAGCAGTGAAGGGGCCGGCACCGGGGAGCTGTTTTTT. Encoded protein: CASSEGAGTGELFF.

This clone has a single count. The chain employs TRBV11-2 and TRBJ2-2; either TRBD1 or TRBD2 may fit D (6 bases each). This CDR3 spans 13 amino acids. The V gene lost 5 bases and the J gene lost 6 bases, with 10 bases spanning the gap. Germline-derived CDR1 and CDR2 are SGHAT and FQNNGV. CDR3 sequence: CASSPRGAGELFF. The CDR3 nucleotides are TGTGCCAGCAGCCCGAGGGGGGCCGGGGAGCTGTTTTTT.

The chain employs TRBV9 and TRBJ1-6, with TRBD1 as a possible D gene (6 bases). Trimming stripped 3 bases from V and 7 bases from J, with 14 bases between. The CDR3 runs to 15 residues. Germline V gene data show CDR1 as SGDLS and CDR2 as YYNGEE. This CDR3 reads CASSARDTLNSPLHF. DNA for the CDR3: TGTGCCAGCAGCGCCCGGGACACACTAAATTCACCCCTCCACTTT.

V usage is TRBV28 and J usage is TRBJ2-5; D is ambiguous. This CDR3 spans 10 amino acids. V shed 2 bases and J shed 5 bases, with 0 bases lying between them. Per germline, CDR1 MDHEN and CDR2 SYDVKM. CDR3 in DNA: TGTGCCAGCAGTTTAGAGACCCAGTACTTC. Its translation: CASSLETQYF.

This chain joins TRBV14 and TRBJ2-3; the match to TRBD2 covers 11 bases. With V trimmed by 4 bases and J by 4 bases, 4 bases remained unmatched. Germline V gene sequence: CDR1 SGHDN, CDR2 FVKESK. This CDR3 is 15 amino acids long. The CDR3 sequence is CASSLLAGASDTQYF. The DNA of the CDR3 is TGTGCCAGCAGCCTACTAGCGGGGGCTTCAGATACGCAGTATTTT.

This clone showed up just once. The chain employs TRBV6-2 or TRBV6-3 and TRBJ2-2; TRBD1 matches at 7 bases. With V trimmed by 0 bases and J by 7 bases, 5 bases remained unmatched. The CDR3 has 15 residues. The V gene's germline CDR1 is MNHEY and CDR2 SVGEGT. CDR3 nucleotide sequence: TGTGCCAGCAGTTACTCGGCGACAGGGATCGGGGAGCTGTTTTTT. Its protein is CASSYSATGIGELFF.

The rearrangement links TRBV5-1 to TRBJ1-1; D may be TRBD1 (6 bases). Germline V gives CDR1 SGHRS, CDR2 YFSETQ. V lost 2 bases, J lost 6 bases, and 11 bases lay in between. This CDR3 comprises 13 residues. The CDR3 bases are TGCGCCAGCAGCTTTTTTAGGGGGTCTGAAGCTTTCTTT. The encoded protein is CASSFFRGSEAFF. The full variable domain, with the rest looked up from reference TRBV5-1 and TRBJ1-1, is KAGVTQTPRYLIKTRGQQVTLSCSPISGHRSVSWYQQTPGQGLQFLFEYFSETQRNKGNFPGRFSGRQFSNSRSEMNVSTLELGDSALYLCASSFFRGSEAFFGQGTRLTVV.

The CDR3 reads CASSSTGVAAYEKLFF. The CDR3 DNA is TGTGCCAGCAGCTCGACGGGGGTGGCAGCATATGAAAAACTGTTTTTT. This sequence joins TRBV7-9 and TRBJ1-4, with D possibly matching TRBD1 (5 bases). CDR1 and CDR2 (germline): SEHNR, FQNEAQ (reference sequence). The CDR3 consists of 16 residues. Deletions cut 4 bases from V and 6 bases from J, with 18 bases between.

The rearrangement uses TRBV5-1 and TRBJ1-3; D is perhaps TRBD1 (6 bases). Trimming cost V 4 bases and J 0 bases, with 11 bases left between them. This CDR3 region has 15 residues. Germline lookup yields CDR1 SGHRS and CDR2 YFSETQ. The CDR3 is CASSRGQLSGNTIYF. The CDR3 coding sequence is TGCGCCAGCAGCCGAGGACAGCTCTCTGGAAACACCATATATTTT.

The chain links TRBV4-1 to TRBJ1-1; no clear D. V gave up 1 base and J gave up 5 bases, with 17 bases separating them. The CDR3 totals 16 residues. CDR1 is MGHRA, CDR2 YSYEKL, per germline. This CDR3 is CASSQVGRGGATEAFF. CDR3 in DNA: TGCGCCAGCAGCCAAGTTGGGCGAGGAGGAGCGACTGAAGCTTTCTTT.

The chain combines TRBV7-9 with TRBJ2-7; perhaps TRBD2 as D (5 bases). The V gene lost 4 bases and the J gene lost 6 bases, with 22 bases spanning the gap. The CDR3 totals 16 residues. Germline CDR1 reads SEHNR; CDR2 reads FQNEAQ (reference sequence). CDR3 in DNA: TGTGCCAGCAGCTCACCAAGGACTGCCTCAATGGGCGAGCAGTACTTC. The encoded protein is CASSSPRTASMGEQYF.

In DNA form, the CDR3 reads TGTGCCAGTGGCCCGGGACAGGGAATCCACTACGAGCAGTACTTC. Protein product: CASGPGQGIHYEQYF. This sequence joins TRBV19 and TRBJ2-7, with 9 bases aligning to TRBD1. Germline V lookup: CDR1 LNHDA, CDR2 SQIVND (reference sequence). This CDR3 is built from 15 residues. V was pared by 8 bases and J by 3 bases, with 11 bases of the junction left unmatched.

J is TRBJ2-1 and V is TRBV10-3, with 10 bases fitting TRBD2. The germline gives CDR1 ENHRY, CDR2 SYGVKD. V trimming: 10 bases; J trimming: 3 bases; junction bases outside the gene matches: 6. The CDR3 totals 14 residues. The CDR3 DNA sequence: TGTGCCACCGTTGGGACTAGCGACTACAATGAGCAGTTCTTC. As protein: CATVGTSDYNEQFF.

V and J are TRBV5-6 and TRBJ1-1; D is possibly TRBD1 (6 bases). The CDR3 totals 15 residues. Deletions cut 4 bases from V and 4 bases from J, with 17 bases between. Germline CDR1 is SGHDT and CDR2 is YYEEEE. The CDR3 is CASSLRGRVGTEAFF. DNA for the CDR3: TGTGCCAGCAGCCTCAGGGGCAGGGTGGGCACTGAAGCTTTCTTT. The variable domain in full, completed from reference TRBV5-6 and TRBJ1-1, reads DAGVTQSPTHLIKTRGQQVTLRCSPKSGHDTVSWYQQALGQGPQFIFQYYEEEERQRGNFPDRFSGHQFPNYSSELNVNALLLGDSALYLCASSLRGRVGTEAFFGQGTRLTVV.

This clone came up once. The chain employs TRBV4-3 and TRBJ1-1, with D hard to call. Between the trimmed V and J ends, which lost 0 bases and 1 base, there was a span of 12 bases. The CDR3 consists of 16 residues. Germline V gene lookup returns CDR1 LGHNA and CDR2 YSLEER. CDR3 sequence (DNA): TGCGCCAGCAGCCAAGATAGATTAGGGTCGAACACTGAAGCTTTCTTT. This codes for CASSQDRLGSNTEAFF.

The chain carries TRBV19 and TRBJ1-5, with 7 bases lining up with TRBD1. Germline values: CDR1 LNHDA, CDR2 SQIVND (reference sequence). The CDR3 has 15 amino acids. The V gene end was trimmed by 5 bases and the J gene end by 4 bases; junction bases not matched to a gene: 8. This chain's CDR3 is CASSDPDRVNQPQHF. CDR3 nucleotide sequence: TGTGCCAGTAGTGACCCTGACAGGGTGAATCAGCCCCAGCATTTT.

The chain carries TRBV19 and TRBJ1-2; D ambiguous. CDR1 and CDR2 (germline): LNHDA, SQIVND (reference sequence). This CDR3 region has 16 residues. The V and J ends lost 9 bases and 8 bases respectively, with 28 bases between them. CDR3 sequence: CASAPGSLVGYYGYTF. The CDR3, as DNA: TGTGCCAGCGCCCCCGGCAGCTTAGTGGGGTATTACGGCTACACCTTC.